This T cell receptor beta chain came from a study of post-analysis software for immune sequencing data. Turning to the study itself: The courses of disease that were included comprised relapsing-remitting, secondary progressive and progressive-relapsing multiple sclerosis. Whole-study results and caveats: The authors found that F measure strongly co-clustered same-batch samples. Patients had higher frequencies than controls of about five TRBV segments, including TRBV5-6, TRBV5-1 and TRBV20-1. People with multiple sclerosis had a significantly lower normalized Chao1 diversity than controls did.

In this sample, this clonotype turned up a few times. Its specificity is unknown. This CDR3 spans 12 amino acids. Unique molecular identifiers had been added to the TCR beta cDNA libraries. Starting from approximately 0.95 to 9.8 million T cells, the study yielded approximately 500,000 cDNA molecules. TCRdb passed the PCR reads through MiXCR, listing each CDR3 protein once. This sample yields around 770,000 distinct CDR3 sequences, of which more than 45% are seen a single time; 4.9% belongs to the top ten. The chain couples TRBV12-3 or TRBV12-4 to TRBJ2-7, with D uncertain. The J call may be wrong; the DNA end is better matched by TRBJ2-5. This clonotype originated in a girl aged 5 to 17 with multiple sclerosis. The source material was blood. In DNA form, the CDR3 reads TGTGCCAGCAGTTTAATTAAGGAGACCCAGTACTTC. Its protein product is CASSLIKETQYF.